The clone carrying this TCR beta chain was recorded only once. TCRdb's table, derived via immunoSEQ multiplex PCR, lists solely in-frame clones and lacks some. The sample yields more than 900,000 clones, around three quarters seen once. J gave up 4 bases and V 5 bases, and 2 bases lay outside the gene matches. The CDR3 spans 13 residues. CDR1 and CDR2 from the germline V gene are LGHNT and FRNRAP. This entry is derived from a study of shared clonotypes between healthy human individuals. The sequence was collected from a man between 18 and 29 years old in good health. Some clones in this sample may be carry-over from other donors' samples. This chain links TRBV12-5 with TRBJ2-3; 8 positions agree with TRBD2. The sample comprised memory CD4+ T cells from PBMCs. Regarding subset: CD45RA-negative fraction. The CDR3 DNA is TGTGCTAGTGGTCCGGGAGGGCCAGATACGCAGTATTTT. This codes for CASGPGGPDTQYF. Combining the CDR3 with reference TRBV12-5 and TRBJ2-3 gives the whole variable domain DARVTQTPRHKVTEMGQEVTMRCQPILGHNTVFWYRQTMMQGLELLAYFRNRAPLDDSGMPKDRFSAEMPDATLATLKIQPSEPRDSAVYFCASGPGGPDTQYFGPGTRLTVL.